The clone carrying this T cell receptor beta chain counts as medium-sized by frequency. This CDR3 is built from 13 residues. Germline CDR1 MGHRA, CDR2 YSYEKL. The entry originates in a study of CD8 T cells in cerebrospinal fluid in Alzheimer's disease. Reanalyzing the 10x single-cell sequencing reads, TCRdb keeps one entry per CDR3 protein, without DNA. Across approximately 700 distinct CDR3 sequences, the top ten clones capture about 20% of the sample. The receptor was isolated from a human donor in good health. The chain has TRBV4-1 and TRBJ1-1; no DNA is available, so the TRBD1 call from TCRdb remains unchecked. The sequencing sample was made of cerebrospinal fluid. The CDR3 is CASSWTGDTEAFF.